These T cell receptor beta chains were read from a single sample in a study of CD8 T cells in Susac syndrome. TCRdb fed the immunoSEQ multiplex PCR reads into MiXCR, producing one record per CDR3 protein. Of tens of thousands of distinct CDR3 sequences detected, 85% to 95% appear once; the ten largest clones hold 0.55% to 0.7%. Sequencing used CD8+ T cells from PBMCs. The receptors originated from a human donor with Susac syndrome. The CDR3 runs from the conserved cysteine through the conserved F or W. The D gene is left open where the match is weak. Some rows have no size entry. The others give once, few or many, or a class for an expanded clone.

abundance,j_gene,d_gene,v_gene,CDR3aa,CDR3nt
.,TRBJ2-7,.,TRBV29-1,CSVSDGGLRYEQYF,TGCAGCGTTAGTGACGGGGGACTGCGCTACGAGCAGTACTTC
.,TRBJ2-2,.,TRBV27,CASSPRPLGVDTGELFF,TGTGCCAGCAGTCCCCGTCCACTAGGAGTGGACACCGGGGAGCTGTTTTTT
.,TRBJ2-2,TRBD2,TRBV4-3,CASSQPLAGVNTGELFF,TGCGCCAGCAGCCAACCCCTAGCGGGGGTCAACACCGGGGAGCTGTTTTTT
few,TRBJ2-1,.,TRBV19,CASNDRLTGYNEQFF,TGTGCCAGTAATGACCGCTTAACCGGCTACAATGAGCAGTTCTTC
.,TRBJ2-7,TRBD1,TRBV7-9,CASSPGQGSTYEQYF,TGTGCCAGCAGCCCTGGACAGGGATCTACCTACGAGCAGTACTTC
.,TRBJ1-1,.,TRBV19,CASSIVPGTNTEAFF,TGTGCCAGTAGTATAGTCCCAGGGACGAACACTGAAGCTTTCTTT
.,TRBJ2-7,TRBD1,TRBV13,CASSVGQGPYEQYF,TGTGCCAGCAGCGTCGGACAGGGTCCCTACGAGCAGTACTTC
.,TRBJ2-1,TRBD1,TRBV7-3,CASSFQDRPPYNEQFF,TGTGCCAGCAGCTTCCAGGACAGGCCACCCTACAATGAGCAGTTCTTC
once,TRBJ2-5,.,TRBV4-3,CASSQDFYRDQETQYF,TGCGCCAGCAGCCAAGATTTCTACAGAGACCAAGAGACCCAGTACTTC
.,TRBJ2-7,.,TRBV20-1,CSAENLAARSYEQYF,TGCAGTGCAGAAAACCTAGCAGCTCGCTCCTACGAGCAGTACTTC
.,TRBJ2-7,TRBD1,TRBV4-1,CASSHAKGQGSYEQYF,TGCGCCAGCAGCCACGCAAAGGGACAGGGTTCCTACGAGCAGTACTTC
.,TRBJ2-7,TRBD1,TRBV5-1,CASSFTGDSYEQYF,TGCGCCAGCAGCTTTACAGGGGACTCCTACGAGCAGTACTTC
.,TRBJ2-2,TRBD2,TRBV9,CASSETSGGNTGELFF,TGTGCCAGCAGCGAAACTAGCGGGGGGAACACCGGGGAGCTGTTTTTT
.,TRBJ1-1,TRBD1,TRBV5-6,CASSARQGPSTEAFF,TGTGCCAGCAGCGCCAGACAGGGACCCAGCACTGAAGCTTTCTTT
.,TRBJ1-5,.,TRBV6-5,CASSIDSRLNQPQHF,TGTGCCAGCAGTATAGACAGCCGCCTTAATCAGCCCCAGCATTTT
.,TRBJ1-6,.,TRBV4-1,CASSPQTVSSYNSPLHF,TGCGCCAGCAGTCCCCAGACAGTTAGCTCCTATAATTCACCCCTCCACTTT
.,TRBJ1-1,.,TRBV27,CASRGSWENTEAFF,TGTGCCAGCAGGGGGTCTTGGGAGAACACTGAAGCTTTCTTT
.,TRBJ2-1,TRBD1,TRBV24-1,CATSAPGKGQGHNEQFF,TGTGCCACCAGTGCCCCCGGAAAGGGACAGGGGCACAATGAGCAGTTCTTC
.,TRBJ2-3,.,TRBV13,CASSLISRLVPDTQYF,TGTGCCAGCAGCTTAATTTCAAGACTAGTCCCAGATACGCAGTATTTT